The rows below give T cell receptor beta chains drawn from one sample of a study of control samples from healthy donors and cancer patients. The protocol was immunoSEQ multiplex PCR, while the TCRdb copy is restricted to in-frame clones and leaves out a portion. The sample yields under 65,000 clones, about nine tenths seen once. The sample was PBMCs. The origin of the receptors is a woman in her 50s with colorectal cancer. Both conserved end residues are part of each CDR3. Each record gives: clone size, D gene, V gene, J gene, CDR3 DNA, CDR3 protein. A D gene is named only where the DNA matches it firmly. Only some rows state a clone size, as once, few, many or a class for expanded clones.

NA	NA	TRBV10-3	TRBJ1-2	TGTGCCATCAGTGACCGGGAGGCGGCGCTTTGGGCTGGCTACACCTTC	CAISDREAALWAGYTF
NA	NA	TRBV6-6	TRBJ2-3	TGTGCCAGCAGAGGATCAGGACAGAGCACAGATACGCAGTATTTT	CASRGSGQSTDTQYF
NA	NA	TRBV18	TRBJ1-4	TGTGCCAGCTCACCATTTCGGACAGAGTCTAATGAAAAACTGTTTTTT	CASSPFRTESNEKLFF
NA	NA	TRBV5-6	TRBJ2-2	TGTGCCAGCAGCCCCCCGGCGGGCGTGAACACCGGGGAGCTGTTTTTT	CASSPPAGVNTGELFF
NA	NA	TRBV6-1	TRBJ1-5	TGTGCCAGCAGTGAAGCCCTCCTGACACATAGCAATCAGCCCCAGCATTTT	CASSEALLTHSNQPQHF
NA	NA	TRBV29-1	TRBJ1-1	TGCAGCGTTGAGACAGACTACATGAACACTGAAGCTTTCTTT	CSVETDYMNTEAFF
NA	TRBD1	TRBV7-9	TRBJ2-7	TGTGCCAGCAGGATGACAGGGGGTGAGCAGTACTTC	CASRMTGGEQYF
NA	NA	TRBV6-5	TRBJ1-2	TGTGCCAGCAGTCGGGACCAAGATGGCTACACCTTC	CASSRDQDGYTF
NA	NA	TRBV27	TRBJ1-1	TGTGCCAGCAGTTTATCGAGGGGCGGCTACACTGAAGCTTTCTTT	CASSLSRGGYTEAFF
NA	NA	TRBV7-2	TRBJ2-1	TGTGCCAGCAGCACCGAAGGGACCCCAGGGGATGAGCAGTTCTTC	CASSTEGTPGDEQFF
NA	TRBD2	TRBV7-3	TRBJ2-5	TGTGCCAGCAGCTTAACCGGGGGGGCCGGAGAGACCCAGTACTTC	CASSLTGGAGETQYF
NA	TRBD2	TRBV4-2	TRBJ2-4	TGTGCCAGCAGCCCCCGACTAGCGGGAGGAAACATTCAGTACTTC	CASSPRLAGGNIQYF
NA	NA	TRBV5-1	TRBJ1-2	TGCGCCAGCACCCCGGGGCGGGCAGGAGATGGCTACACCTTC	CASTPGRAGDGYTF
once	NA	TRBV7-9	TRBJ2-2	TGTGCCAGCAGTGTAGATGGTACCGGGGAGCTGTTTTTT	CASSVDGTGELFF
NA	TRBD1	TRBV6-5	TRBJ1-2	TGTGCCAGCAGTTCGGACAGGGGGTATGGCTACACCTTC	CASSSDRGYGYTF
once	NA	TRBV27	TRBJ2-7	TGTGCCAGCAGCCGACAAGGGTATAGCGAGCAGTACTTC	CASSRQGYSEQYF
NA	TRBD1	TRBV10-3	TRBJ2-7	TGTGCCACTTCCCCGACAGGGAGCTCCTACGGGCAGTACTTC	CATSPTGSSYGQYF
NA	TRBD2	TRBV28	TRBJ2-7	TGTGCCAGCACTACCATGGGCGGGAGGGGGGAAGACAGCTACGAGCAGTACTTC	CASTTMGGRGEDSYEQYF
NA	TRBD2	TRBV10-3	TRBJ2-5	TGTGCCATCAGTAAGGGGACTAGCGTGCAAGAGACCCAGTACTTC	CAISKGTSVQETQYF
NA	TRBD2	TRBV27	TRBJ2-2	TGTGCCAGCAGTATCGGACTAGCGGGGGCGAACACCGGGGAGCTGTTTTTT	CASSIGLAGANTGELFF
medium-sized	NA	TRBV28	TRBJ1-5	TGTGCCAGCAGTTTAGGGACACTCCAGCATTTT	CASSLGTLQHF
NA	TRBD1	TRBV7-8	TRBJ1-5	TGTGCCAGCAGTGTTTGGACAGGGTACAATCAGCCCCAGCATTTT	CASSVWTGYNQPQHF
NA	NA	TRBV18	TRBJ2-1	TGTGCCAGCTCACCACCGTCGGCTGCCTACAATGAGCAGTTCTTC	CASSPPSAAYNEQFF
NA	NA	TRBV11-2	TRBJ2-1	TGTGCCAGCAGCCCTACGGGACCTACGGACAATGAGCAGTTCTTC	CASSPTGPTDNEQFF
NA	TRBD2	TRBV9	TRBJ2-5	TGTGCCAGCAGCTTTAGCGGGACTCAAGAGACCCAGTACTTC	CASSFSGTQETQYF
NA	NA	TRBV7-3	TRBJ2-1	TGTGCCAGCAGCTTAATTTCCGGTGTAAGTGAGCAGTTCTTC	CASSLISGVSEQFF
NA	NA	TRBV28	TRBJ1-4	TGTGCCAGCAGTCTTAGGGGGGCAACTAATGAAAAACTGTTTTTT	CASSLRGATNEKLFF
NA	TRBD1	TRBV7-3	TRBJ2-3	TGTGCCAGCAGCCTTCGAGGGGGCAGCACAGATACGCAGTATTTT	CASSLRGGSTDTQYF
NA	NA	TRBV7-7	TRBJ2-6	TGTGCCAGCAGCTTAGCTGGGGCCAACGTCCTGACTTTC	CASSLAGANVLTF
once	NA	TRBV4-1	TRBJ2-5	TGCGCCAGCAGCCAAGTAGGCAGAAAAGAGACCCAGTACTTC	CASSQVGRKETQYF
NA	TRBD2	TRBV5-1	TRBJ2-3	TGCGCCAGCAGAAGCGGGGGGTACACAGATACGCAGTATTTT	CASRSGGYTDTQYF
NA	NA	TRBV12-3/TRBV12-4	TRBJ1-4	TGTGCCAGCGGGGTCGGGGCTAATGAAAAACTGTTTTTT	CASGVGANEKLFF
NA	TRBD1	TRBV28	TRBJ2-5	TGTGCCAGCAGTACAAAACGACAGGGTGGGGGACAAGAGACCCAGTACTTC	CASSTKRQGGGQETQYF
NA	NA	TRBV7-8	TRBJ2-5	TGTGCCAGCAGCCGCCCGCTGTCGACAGCGGAGACCCAGTACTTC	CASSRPLSTAETQYF